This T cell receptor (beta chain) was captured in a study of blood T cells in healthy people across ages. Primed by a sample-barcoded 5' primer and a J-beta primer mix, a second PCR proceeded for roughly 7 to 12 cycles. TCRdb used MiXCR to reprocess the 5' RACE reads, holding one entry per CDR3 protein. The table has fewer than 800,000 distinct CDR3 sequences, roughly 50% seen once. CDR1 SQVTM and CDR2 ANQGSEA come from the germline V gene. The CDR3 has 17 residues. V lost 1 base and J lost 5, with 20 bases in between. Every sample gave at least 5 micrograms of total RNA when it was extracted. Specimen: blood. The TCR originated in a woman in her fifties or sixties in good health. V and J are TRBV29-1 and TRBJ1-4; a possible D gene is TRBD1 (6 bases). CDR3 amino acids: CSVEVRGQYRENEKLFF. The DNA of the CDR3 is TGCAGCGTTGAAGTCCGTGGACAGTATCGGGAAAATGAAAAACTGTTTTTT. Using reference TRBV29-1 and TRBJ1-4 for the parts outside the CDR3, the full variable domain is SAVISQKPSRDICQRGTSLTIQCQVDSQVTMMFWYRQQPGQSLTLIATANQGSEATYESGFVIDKFPISRPNLTFSTLTVSNMSPEDSSIYLCSVEVRGQYRENEKLFFGSGTQLSVL.